Below are 16 T cell receptor beta chains sequenced from a single sample in a study of early T cells in non-severe SARS-CoV-2 infection. TCRdb re-called the 5' RACE reads with MiXCR, one entry per CDR3 protein. Among 70,000 to 85,000 distinct CDR3 sequences listed, over 4% were seen once. This material consisted of whole blood, taken at baseline. All receptors come from an adult who was a healthcare worker with PCR-confirmed SARS-CoV-2 infection or an uninfected control (not recorded which).

This clonotype was observed many times. This chain connects TRBV7-2 to TRBJ2-2, with 10 bases lining up with TRBD1. This CDR3 contains 15 residues. Per the germline V gene, CDR1 is SGHTA and CDR2 is FQGNSA. The trim removed 5 bases at V and 7 bases at J, leaving 7 bases unmatched. The CDR3 nucleotides read TGTGCCAGCAGCCGAGACAGGGGGCGCGTCGGGGAGCTGTTTTTT. It specifies CASSRDRGRVGELFF. Variable domain in full (rest from reference TRBV7-2 and TRBJ2-2): GAGVSQSPSNKVTEKGKDVELRCDPISGHTALYWYRQSLGQGLEFLIYFQGNSAPDKSGLPSDRFSAERTGGSVSTLTIQRTQQEDSAVYLCASSRDRGRVGELFFGEGSRLTVL.

This clonotype was counted a few times. J is TRBJ2-2 and V is TRBV7-6, with D uncertain. Looked up from germline, CDR1 is SGHVS and CDR2 is FNYEAQ. This CDR3 is built from 14 residues. The V gene lost 6 bases and the J gene lost 4 bases, with 12 bases spanning the gap. CDR3 sequence (DNA): TGTGCCAGCAGGGCGTGGGTTGGCACCGGGGAGCTGTTTTTT. This translates into CASRAWVGTGELFF.

This clonotype was observed at least ten times. One junction end disagrees with the germline gene, perhaps due to a read error. V is TRBV29-1 and J is TRBJ1-1, with TRBD1 matching 7 bases. This CDR3 is 13 amino acids long. Germline assignment: CDR1 SQVTM and CDR2 ANQGSEA. In DNA form, the CDR3 reads TGCAGCGCTGAAGACAGGGTGAACACTGAAGCTTTCTTT. It yields the protein CSAEDRVNTEAFF.

This clonotype appeared many times. This chain links TRBV6-1 with TRBJ2-2; tentative D call: TRBD1 (6 bases). CDR1 and CDR2 from the germline V gene are MNHNS and SASEGT. This CDR3 is 13 amino acids long. Trimming removed 7 bases at V and 2 bases at J, with 8 bases between. The CDR3 loop reads CASKGDNTGELFF. The CDR3 region has the DNA TGTGCCAGCAAGGGGGACAACACCGGGGAGCTGTTTTTT.

This clonotype appeared a few times. The chain uses TRBV11-3 and TRBJ2-7, with unresolved D. Germline CDR1 reads SGHNT; CDR2 reads YENEEA. Deletions cut 4 bases from V and 0 bases from J, with 7 bases between. The CDR3 has 13 amino acids. This CDR3 is CASSSINSYEQYF. The CDR3 region has the DNA TGTGCCAGCAGCTCCATTAACTCCTACGAGCAGTACTTC.

In this sample, this clonotype turned up many times. The chain joins TRBV5-5 to TRBJ1-1; 10 nucleotides agree with TRBD1. There are 16 residues in the CDR3. V dropped 4 bases and J dropped 4; count of bases not matched to a gene: 10. Germline V gene data show CDR1 as SGHKS and CDR2 as YYEKEE (reference sequence). The CDR3 coding sequence is TGTGCCAGCAGCGCCGGGACAGGGGCTTATGCCACTGAAGCTTTCTTT. Translated, it gives CASSAGTGAYATEAFF. The whole variable domain, filled in from reference TRBV5-5 and TRBJ1-1, reads DAGVTQSPTHLIKTRGQQVTLRCSPISGHKSVSWYQQVLGQGPQFIFQYYEKEERGRGNFPDRFSARQFPNYSSELNVNALLLGDSALYLCASSAGTGAYATEAFFGQGTRLTVV.

This chain uses TRBV11-2 with TRBJ2-7; a possible D gene is TRBD1 (6 bases). Between the trimmed V and J ends, which lost 1 base and 0 bases, there was a span of 19 bases. Germline V gene data show CDR1 as SGHAT and CDR2 as FQNNGV. The CDR3 covers 18 residues. In nucleotides, the CDR3 is TGTGCCAGCAGCTTAGTATCAATTGGACAGCGCGCCTCCTACGAGCAGTACTTC. Translated: CASSLVSIGQRASYEQYF.

This clonotype has just a few counts. This rearrangement joins TRBV30 to TRBJ2-1, with D possibly matching TRBD2 (6 bases). CDR1 GTSNPN and CDR2 SVGIG come from the germline V gene (reference sequence). Trimming pared 8 bases from V and 9 bases from J, leaving 14 bases between. The CDR3 is made up of 11 amino acids. DNA of the CDR3: TGTGCCGTGGAGGGGAGGAGTGAGCAGTTCTTC. It codes for CAVEGRSEQFF.

This clonotype was picked up many times. V usage is TRBV20-1 and J usage is TRBJ2-7, with D possibly being TRBD2 (5 bases). CDR1 is DFQATT, CDR2 SNEGSKA, per germline (reference sequence). This CDR3 comprises 13 residues. In DNA form, the CDR3 reads TGCACCCCCCTCGGGATAGGAACCTACGAGCAGTACTTC. Its translation: CTPLGIGTYEQYF.

The chain couples TRBV10-3 to TRBJ1-5, with D possibly matching TRBD1 (5 bases). V was shortened by 3 bases and J by 4 bases, with 10 bases between the two germline ends. The germline gives CDR1 ENHRY, CDR2 SYGVKD. The CDR3 length is 14 residues. Here the CDR3 reads CAISERGSNQPQHF. The DNA of the CDR3 is TGTGCCATCAGTGAAAGGGGATCGAATCAGCCCCAGCATTTT.

This clonotype was found many times. The chain employs TRBV6-1 and TRBJ1-2; D call uncertain. CDR1 and CDR2 (germline): MNHNS, SASEGT. The V and J ends lost 4 bases and 4 bases respectively, with 10 bases between them. This CDR3 comprises 13 residues. The CDR3 spells CASSATHLYGYTF. The CDR3 nucleotides are TGTGCCAGCAGTGCCACTCACCTCTATGGCTACACCTTC.

The V gene is TRBV13, the J gene TRBJ2-7; tentatively, D is TRBD2 (5 bases). CDR1 and CDR2 (germline): PRHDT, FYEKMQ (reference sequence). This CDR3 has 14 amino acids. V lost 5 bases to trimming and J lost 3 bases, with 14 bases between them. The CDR3 region has the DNA TGTGCCAGCAGCCCACGGACTTCTATCTACGAGCAGTACTTC. It specifies CASSPRTSIYEQYF.

This clonotype was detected only a few times. This rearrangement joins TRBV6-5 to TRBJ1-1; D is unresolved. The CDR3 runs to 11 residues. V lost 4 bases and J lost 3, with 3 bases in between. From germline, CDR1 is MNHEY and CDR2 SVGAGI. The CDR3 coding sequence is TGTGCCAGCAGTTTCGACACTGAAGCTTTCTTT. Translating gives CASSFDTEAFF.

This clonotype was seen only a few times. The rearrangement uses TRBV4-1 and TRBJ2-1, with D hard to call. Germline V gives CDR1 MGHRA, CDR2 YSYEKL. Deletions cut 3 bases from V and 4 bases from J, with 10 bases between. This CDR3 has 14 amino acids. CDR3 bases: TGCGCCAGCAGCCAGTTGAACCAGTACAATGAGCAGTTCTTC. Protein sequence: CASSQLNQYNEQFF.

This clonotype was counted a few times. The rearrangement uses TRBV4-1 and TRBJ2-3, with TRBD2 matching over 11 bases. CDR3 length equals 16 residues. Germline V gene sequence: CDR1 MGHRA, CDR2 YSYEKL. J gave up 0 bases and V 2 bases, and 1 base lay outside the gene matches. The DNA for the CDR3 is TGCGCCAGCAGCCAACGACTAGCGGGGAGCACAGATACGCAGTATTTT. This encodes CASSQRLAGSTDTQYF.

The chain has TRBV7-6 and TRBJ2-1; a possible D gene is TRBD2 (5 bases). The CDR3 consists of 14 residues. Trimming left V 1 base short and J 6 bases short, with 10 bases between. CDR1 is SGHVS and CDR2 is FNYEAQ in the germline V gene. CDR3: CASSLGPAGNEQFF. CDR3 in DNA: TGTGCCAGCAGCTTAGGTCCGGCGGGCAATGAGCAGTTCTTC.